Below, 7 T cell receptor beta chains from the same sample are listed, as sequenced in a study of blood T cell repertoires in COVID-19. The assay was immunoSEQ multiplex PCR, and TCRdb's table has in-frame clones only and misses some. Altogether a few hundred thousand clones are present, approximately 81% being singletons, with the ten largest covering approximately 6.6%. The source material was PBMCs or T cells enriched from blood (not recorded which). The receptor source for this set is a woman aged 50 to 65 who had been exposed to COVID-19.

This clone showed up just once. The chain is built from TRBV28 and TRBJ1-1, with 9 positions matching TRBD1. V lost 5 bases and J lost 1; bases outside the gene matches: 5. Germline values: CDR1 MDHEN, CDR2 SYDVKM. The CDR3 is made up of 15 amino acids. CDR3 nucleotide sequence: TGTGCCAGCAGTCTCCGGACAGGGGCGAACACTGAAGCTTTCTTT. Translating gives CASSLRTGANTEAFF. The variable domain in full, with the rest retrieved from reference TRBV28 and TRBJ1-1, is DVKVTQSSRYLVKRTGEKVFLECVQDMDHENMFWYRQDPGLGLRLIYFSYDVKMKEKGDIPEGYSVSREKKERFSLILESASTNQTSMYLCASSLRTGANTEAFFGQGTRLTVV.

The CDR3, as DNA: TGTGCCAGCAGCTTAGCCCGGACAGGGTATGGGGCCAACGTCCTGACTTTC. Its translation is CASSLARTGYGANVLTF. The rearrangement links TRBV7-9 to TRBJ2-6; 8 positions match TRBD1. Trimming cost V 0 bases and J 3 bases; bases outside gene matches: 4. The germline CDR1 and CDR2 sequences are SEHNR and FQNEAQ (reference sequence). There are 17 residues in the CDR3.

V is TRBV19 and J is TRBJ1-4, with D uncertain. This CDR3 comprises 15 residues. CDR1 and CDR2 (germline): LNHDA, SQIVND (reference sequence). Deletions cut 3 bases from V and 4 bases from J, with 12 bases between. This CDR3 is CASSIRAGSNEKLFF. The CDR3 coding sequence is TGTGCCAGTAGTATCCGGGCGGGCAGTAATGAAAAACTGTTTTTT.

The CDR3 protein is CASSLGTLSSYEQYF. DNA of the CDR3: TGTGCCAGCAGCTTAGGGACTCTGAGCTCCTACGAGCAGTACTTC. J is TRBJ2-7 and V is TRBV7-8, with D perhaps matching TRBD2 (5 bases). CDR3 length equals 15 residues. The germline V gene has CDR1 SGHVS and CDR2 FQNEAQ. Trimming removed 1 base at V and 0 bases at J, with 10 bases between.

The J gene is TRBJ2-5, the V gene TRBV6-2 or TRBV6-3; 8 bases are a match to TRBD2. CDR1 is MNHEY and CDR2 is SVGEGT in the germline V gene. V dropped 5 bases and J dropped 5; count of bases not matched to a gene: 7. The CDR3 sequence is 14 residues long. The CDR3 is CASSPLTSVETQYF. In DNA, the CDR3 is TGTGCCAGCAGTCCGTTGACTAGCGTGGAGACCCAGTACTTC.

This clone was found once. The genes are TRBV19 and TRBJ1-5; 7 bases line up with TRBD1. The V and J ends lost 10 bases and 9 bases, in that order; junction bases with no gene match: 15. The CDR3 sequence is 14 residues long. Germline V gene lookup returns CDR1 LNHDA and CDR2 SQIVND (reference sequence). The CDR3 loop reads CATLSGGRGRPQHF. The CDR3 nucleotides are TGTGCCACCCTGTCAGGGGGGCGCGGACGGCCCCAGCATTTT.

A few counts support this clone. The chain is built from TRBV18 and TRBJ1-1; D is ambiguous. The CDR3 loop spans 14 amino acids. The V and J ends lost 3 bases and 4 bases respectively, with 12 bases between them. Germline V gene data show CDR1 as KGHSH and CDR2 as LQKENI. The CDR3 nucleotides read TGTGCCAGCTCACCGGAGGGAATGAGCACTGAAGCTTTCTTT. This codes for CASSPEGMSTEAFF.